The 23 T cell receptor beta chains below come from one sample, sequenced in a study of blood T cell repertoires in COVID-19. Assay used: immunoSEQ multiplex PCR; TCRdb lists only in-frame clones, some missing. The sample has fewer than 500,000 clones; about nine tenths are singletons. Material: PBMCs or T cells enriched from blood (not recorded which). All receptors derive from a woman aged 18-29 years who had recovered from COVID-19.

CDR3: CASSSGVYEQYF. The CDR3 nucleotides are TGTGCCAGCAGTTCAGGGGTCTACGAGCAGTACTTC. The chain uses TRBV28 and TRBJ2-7, with D possibly TRBD1 on 6 matching bases. V lost 4 bases and J 3 bases, leaving 7 bases between the germline ends. This CDR3 contains 12 residues. The V gene's germline CDR1 is MDHEN and CDR2 SYDVKM.

The count of this clone is one. The chain recombines TRBV11-2 with TRBJ2-1; 14 bases map to TRBD2. The CDR3 has 14 amino acids. Germline trimming cut 4 bases from V and 15 bases from J; bases unmatched to any gene: 8. Germline V lookup: CDR1 SGHAT, CDR2 FQNNGV. CDR3 protein: CASSSRTSGGPPFF. CDR3 DNA: TGTGCCAGCAGCTCCCGGACTAGCGGGGGGCCTCCGTTCTTC.

This rearrangement joins TRBV4-1 to TRBJ2-7, with a tentative D call TRBD1 (6 bases). With 0 bases removed from V and 0 bases from J, the gap between germline ends came to 9 bases. The CDR3 runs 15 residues. Germline CDR1 and CDR2: MGHRA and YSYEKL. The CDR3 is CASSQDTGPSYEQYF. The CDR3 region has the DNA TGCGCCAGCAGCCAAGATACAGGGCCCTCCTACGAGCAGTACTTC.

The chain links TRBV10-3 to TRBJ2-1, with 8 bases identical to TRBD2. V trimming: 3 bases; J trimming: 1 base; junction bases outside the gene matches: 5. The CDR3 consists of 16 residues. Germline V gene data show CDR1 as ENHRY and CDR2 as SYGVKD. The CDR3 spells CAISESGGPSYNEQFF. CDR3 DNA sequence: TGTGCCATCAGTGAAAGCGGGGGCCCATCCTACAATGAGCAGTTCTTC.

The chain employs TRBV5-6 and TRBJ2-7; 7 bases are a match to TRBD1. Germline V lookup: CDR1 SGHDT, CDR2 YYEEEE. The CDR3 has 13 amino acids. V lost 2 bases to trimming and J lost 7 bases; unmatched junction nucleotides: 6. The CDR3 region has the DNA TGTGCCAGCAGCTTCGAGGGGGCAGGGGAGCAGTACTTC. It translates to CASSFEGAGEQYF.

J is TRBJ1-4 and V is TRBV2; D uncertain. Germline V gene sequence: CDR1 SNHLY, CDR2 FYNNEI. Trimming removed 4 bases from V and 2 bases from J, with 5 bases in between. This CDR3 comprises 13 residues. CDR3 sequence (DNA): TGTGCCAGCAGTGTGCGGACTAATGAAAAACTGTTTTTT. It is translated as CASSVRTNEKLFF.

This chain connects TRBV5-1 to TRBJ2-5; D is uncertain. Germline CDR1 and CDR2: SGHRS and YFSETQ. The CDR3 totals 14 residues. V gave up 0 bases and J gave up 5 bases, with 11 bases separating them. CDR3 bases: TGCGCCAGCAGCTTGGACTCTCACGAGGAGACCCAGTACTTC. Amino acids: CASSLDSHEETQYF.

The CDR3, as DNA: TGTGCCACGAGACAGGGACTTAATGAAAAACTGTTTTTT. This sequence encodes CATRQGLNEKLFF. V is TRBV10-3 and J is TRBJ1-4, with 7 bases that match TRBD1. Germline values: CDR1 ENHRY, CDR2 SYGVKD. This CDR3 comprises 13 residues. J gave up 4 bases and V 10 bases, and 6 bases lay outside the gene matches.

The chain joins TRBV2 to TRBJ1-2; D is unclear. CDR3 length: 14 residues. CDR1 SNHLY and CDR2 FYNNEI come from the germline V gene. V was clipped by 7 bases and J by 1 base, with 13 bases between them. For the CDR3, the DNA is TGTGCCAGCACCCTCACACGGGGTAACTATGGCTACACCTTC. Its translation is CASTLTRGNYGYTF.

The count of this clone is one. The J gene is TRBJ1-5, the V gene TRBV6-5; tentative D call: TRBD1 (5 bases). This CDR3 has 15 residues. V lost 4 bases to trimming and J lost 0 bases, with 10 bases between them. The germline V gene has CDR1 MNHEY and CDR2 SVGAGI. CDR3 sequence reads: CASSSSGASNQPQHF. The CDR3 DNA is TGTGCCAGCAGTTCAAGCGGGGCTAGCAATCAGCCCCAGCATTTT.

The rearrangement uses TRBV5-1 and TRBJ2-7; D perhaps matches TRBD2 (6 bases). Per the germline V gene, CDR1 is SGHRS and CDR2 is YFSETQ. V was pared by 0 bases and J by 3 bases, with 13 bases between. The CDR3 is 15 residues long. CDR3 nucleotides: TGCGCCAGCAGCTTGGCGGGGGTGATCGACTACGAGCAGTACTTC. As protein: CASSLAGVIDYEQYF.

V usage is TRBV5-1 and J usage is TRBJ1-2, with a tentative D call TRBD1 (6 bases). Trimming stripped 0 bases from V and 6 bases from J, with 12 bases between. The germline V gene has CDR1 SGHRS and CDR2 YFSETQ. CDR3 size: 14 residues. CDR3 region: CASSLGRGSDGYTF. The CDR3 coding sequence is TGCGCCAGCAGCTTGGGCAGGGGATCAGATGGCTACACCTTC.

The chain uses TRBV5-1 and TRBJ1-2, with 9 bases aligning to TRBD1. The CDR3 totals 13 residues. The ends lost 6 bases at V and 4 bases at J; junction bases unmatched: 4. Germline V CDR1 and CDR2: SGHRS, YFSETQ. The chain's CDR3 is CASTEDRGYGYTF. Written as DNA, the CDR3 is TGCGCCAGCACCGAGGACAGGGGCTATGGCTACACCTTC.

J is TRBJ1-5 and V is TRBV2, with no clear D. Trimming stripped 6 bases from V and 0 bases from J, with 15 bases between. The CDR3 loop spans 16 amino acids. CDR1 and CDR2 from the germline V gene are SNHLY and FYNNEI. The CDR3 DNA reads TGTGCCAGCAGCCGGAAACAGTACAATAGCAATCAGCCCCAGCATTTT. It specifies CASSRKQYNSNQPQHF. Filled out from reference TRBV2 and TRBJ1-5, the complete variable domain reads EPEVTQTPSHQVTQMGQEVILRCVPISNHLYFYWYRQILGQKVEFLVSFYNNEISEKSEIFDDQFSVERPDGSNFTLKIRSTKLEDSAMYFCASSRKQYNSNQPQHFGDGTRLSIL.

The CDR3 region has the DNA TGCGCCAGCAGCCACCAAACAGGGAAGTATGAGCAGTTCTTC. It is translated as CASSHQTGKYEQFF. The J gene is TRBJ2-1, the V gene TRBV4-1, with TRBD1 as a possible D gene (6 bases). Germline-derived CDR1 and CDR2 are MGHRA and YSYEKL. Trimming left V 3 bases short and J 8 bases short, with 14 bases between. The CDR3 runs 14 residues.

This rearrangement joins TRBV18 to TRBJ2-1; 12 positions match TRBD2. CDR3 length: 14 residues. The V and J ends lost 6 bases and 7 bases, in that order; junction bases with no gene match: 4. Germline V gene sequence: CDR1 KGHSH, CDR2 LQKENI. CDR3 protein: CASSASGGDNEQFF. The CDR3 coding sequence is TGTGCCAGCTCCGCTAGCGGGGGGGATAATGAGCAGTTCTTC.

This sequence joins TRBV11-2 and TRBJ2-5, with TRBD2 as a possible D gene (6 bases). The CDR3 length is 14 residues. V was shortened by 5 bases and J by 7 bases, with 17 bases between the two germline ends. Germline CDR1 reads SGHAT; CDR2 reads FQNNGV. CDR3 coding DNA: TGTGCCAGCAGCCCCGGGGTAGCGGATTGGACCCAGTACTTC. Protein sequence: CASSPGVADWTQYF.

This chain joins TRBV5-6 and TRBJ2-5; 9 bases line up with TRBD1. J was trimmed by 5 bases and V by 4 bases; bases with no gene match: 15. The CDR3 length is 17 residues. CDR1 SGHDT and CDR2 YYEEEE come from the germline V gene. CDR3 bases: TGTGCCAGCAGCCTGATAGGGACAGGGAACATCTTGGAGACCCAGTACTTC. Residues: CASSLIGTGNILETQYF.

The chain employs TRBV5-6 and TRBJ1-1; D is uncertain. In germline, CDR1 is SGHDT, CDR2 YYEEEE. The CDR3 length is 13 residues. Deletions cut 7 bases from V and 0 bases from J, with 10 bases between. This CDR3 reads CASLRALNTEAFF. CDR3 in DNA: TGTGCCAGCCTGCGTGCCTTGAACACTGAAGCTTTCTTT.

This chain connects TRBV6-5 to TRBJ2-7, with D possibly TRBD1 on 5 matching bases. The V end lost 6 bases, the J end lost 2 bases, and 14 bases lay between the germline ends. The CDR3 totals 14 residues. CDR1 and CDR2 from the germline V gene are MNHEY and SVGAGI. The CDR3 bases are TGTGCCAGCAGAGAGCAGGGCGAAACCTACGAGCAGTACTTC. As protein: CASREQGETYEQYF.

This chain joins TRBV30 and TRBJ2-1; D unresolved. Germline-derived CDR1 and CDR2 are GTSNPN and SVGIG (reference sequence). V was trimmed by 5 bases and J by 0 bases, leaving 14 bases between them. The CDR3 contains 15 residues. The CDR3 nucleotides read TGTGCCTGGGAAAGAGACAAGAGCTCCTACAATGAGCAGTTCTTC. Protein: CAWERDKSSYNEQFF. The full variable domain, its missing parts supplied by reference TRBV30 and TRBJ2-1, is SQTIHQWPATLVQPVGSPLSLECTVEGTSNPNLYWYRQAAGRGLQLLFYSVGIGQISSEVPQNLSASRPQDRQFILSSKKLLLSDSGFYLCAWERDKSSYNEQFFGPGTRLTVL.

The chain uses TRBV4-1 and TRBJ2-7, with 9 bases fitting TRBD2. After removal of 5 bases from V and 3 bases from J, the junction contained 2 bases not matched to a gene. Germline lookup yields CDR1 MGHRA and CDR2 YSYEKL. The CDR3 totals 13 residues. CDR3 protein: CASSASGDYEQYF. CDR3 coding DNA: TGCGCCAGCAGCGCTAGCGGGGACTACGAGCAGTACTTC.

The chain combines TRBV19 with TRBJ1-4; D possibly corresponds to TRBD1 (5 bases). The CDR3 is made up of 14 amino acids. Trimming cost V 11 bases and J 4 bases, with 17 bases left between them. Germline V gene lookup returns CDR1 LNHDA and CDR2 SQIVND (reference sequence). The CDR3: CASRGTVNNEKLFF. CDR3 nucleotide sequence: TGTGCCTCCAGAGGGACTGTTAATAATGAAAAACTGTTTTTT.